This TCR beta chain comes out of a study of beta chain features in type 1 diabetes. Study as a whole: The study found patients and healthy donors alike in age, gender and cell yields. General study findings and limits: Significant though moderate, a shortening of TCRB CDR3s appeared in all four CD4+ subsets of Type 1 diabetes patients. Patients' naive, central memory and regulatory TCRB repertoires appeared more alike than those of healthy donors.

Germline assignment: CDR1 SGHRS and CDR2 YFSETQ. V shed 4 bases and J 3 bases; nucleotides not matched to a gene: 7. The CDR3 is 16 amino acids. Of note for this clone: Its cognate antigen is unknown.

Every isolated RNA sample was fully reverse transcribed, so sequencing captured expressed TCRB transcripts. This table comes from immunoSEQ multiplex PCR, and its TCRdb copy is limited to in-frame clones, with some not included. The table shows hundreds of thousands of clones, with roughly an eighth occurring only once. The chain uses TRBV5-1 and TRBJ2-2, with TRBD2 matching 9 bases. This TCR was recovered from a man between 18 and 29 years old with type 1 diabetes. Sequencing was performed on naive CD4+ T cells from blood. The CDR3 sequence: CASSRVAGGDTGELFF. The CDR3 nucleotides read TGCGCCAGCAGCCGGGTCGCGGGAGGGGACACCGGGGAGCTGTTTTTT.